Each of the 20 T cell receptor beta chains below was sequenced from the same sample in a study of shared clonotypes between healthy human individuals. The method was immunoSEQ multiplex PCR; TCRdb's version includes in-frame clones alone and lacks a portion of them. The table shows approximately 980,000 clones, with 70% to 85% occurring only once. The sample taken for sequencing was memory CD4+ T cells sorted from blood. Stated subset: CD45RA-negative fraction. All receptors come from a man aged 18 to 30 in good health.

This rearrangement joins TRBV2 to TRBJ2-3; D is uncertain. The CDR3 is made up of 14 amino acids. Per germline, CDR1 SNHLY and CDR2 FYNNEI. V was shortened by 0 bases and J by 7 bases, with 11 bases between the two germline ends. CDR3 sequence reads: CASSEALATNTQYF. DNA for the CDR3: TGTGCCAGCAGTGAAGCCCTTGCTACAAATACGCAGTATTTT.

The chain joins TRBV6-1 to TRBJ1-2; weak D call: TRBD1 (6 bases). The CDR3 loop spans 12 amino acids. Trimming cost V 5 bases and J 8 bases, with 12 bases left between them. The germline V gene has CDR1 MNHNS and CDR2 SASEGT. The CDR3 coding sequence is TGTGCCAGCAGTCTGTCAGGGGTAGGCTACACCTTC. Its translation: CASSLSGVGYTF.

The gene calls are TRBV5-1 and TRBJ1-3; 7 bases agree with TRBD1. The germline V gene has CDR1 SGHRS and CDR2 YFSETQ. The junction had 10 bases not matched to a gene; V was cut back by 4 bases and J by 0 bases. The CDR3 length is 17 residues. The CDR3 is CASSATGVTISGNTIYF. CDR3 coding DNA: TGCGCCAGCAGCGCCACAGGGGTCACTATCTCTGGAAACACCATATATTTT.

As to this clone: Other DNA sequences in this specimen translate into the identical CDR3. The chain employs TRBV7-2 and TRBJ1-2, with 10 bases lining up with TRBD1. With V trimmed by 5 bases and J by 4 bases, 4 bases remained unmatched. The CDR3 runs 14 residues. Germline assignment: CDR1 SGHTA and CDR2 FQGNSA. As DNA, the CDR3 is TGTGCCAGCAGCCCAGGACAGGGGGGCTATGGCTACACCTTC. Residues: CASSPGQGGYGYTF.

This clone was seen once. V is TRBV2 and J is TRBJ1-3; D unresolved. Germline CDR1 and CDR2: SNHLY and FYNNEI. Trimming took 6 bases from V and 8 from J, leaving 11 bases between them. The CDR3 is 12 amino acids. The CDR3 nucleotides read TGTGCCAGCAGCAACGCTGGGGACACCATATATTTT. This encodes CASSNAGDTIYF.

This clone appeared a few times. The V call is TRBV4-1, the J call TRBJ2-7; D might be TRBD2 (6 bases). Germline V lookup: CDR1 MGHRA, CDR2 YSYEKL. Trimming took 1 base from V and 6 from J, leaving 25 bases between them. The CDR3 loop spans 18 amino acids. CDR3: CASSQASGVGKGGGEQYF. In DNA, the CDR3 is TGCGCCAGCAGCCAAGCCTCTGGAGTGGGGAAGGGAGGAGGCGAGCAGTACTTC.

The chain recombines TRBV5-6 with TRBJ1-2; D gene uncertain. The ends were cut back, 0 bases at V and 4 bases at J, with 13 bases in the middle. Germline V gives CDR1 SGHDT, CDR2 YYEEEE. This CDR3 spans 15 amino acids. CDR3: CASSLGQSTPYGYTF. The CDR3 DNA is TGTGCCAGCAGCTTGGGCCAGTCTACACCCTATGGCTACACCTTC.

The rearrangement joins TRBV5-1 to TRBJ1-1; D remains ambiguous. Germline loops: CDR1 SGHRS, CDR2 YFSETQ. V shed 3 bases and J shed 6 bases, with 12 bases lying between them. The CDR3 has 13 residues. CDR3 nucleotides: TGCGCCAGCAGCTACACTGGTGTCGCTGAAGCTTTCTTT. Its protein is CASSYTGVAEAFF. Complete variable domain (other parts from reference TRBV5-1 and TRBJ1-1): KAGVTQTPRYLIKTRGQQVTLSCSPISGHRSVSWYQQTPGQGLQFLFEYFSETQRNKGNFPGRFSGRQFSNSRSEMNVSTLELGDSALYLCASSYTGVAEAFFGQGTRLTVV.

This chain joins TRBV6-5 and TRBJ1-5; D is uncertain. The length of the CDR3 is 13 residues. Trimming shortened V by 4 bases and J by 4 bases, and 8 bases separated the two germline ends. Germline V gene lookup returns CDR1 MNHEY and CDR2 SVGAGI. The CDR3: CASSSRSNQPQHF. CDR3 bases: TGTGCCAGCAGTTCGAGATCAAATCAGCCCCAGCATTTT.

As to this clone: This CDR3 is also generated by other DNA sequences in the sample. The chain carries TRBV11-2 and TRBJ1-5, with D possibly TRBD1 on 6 matching bases. The V end lost 5 bases, the J end lost 2 bases, and 13 bases lay between the germline ends. The length of the CDR3 is 15 residues. In germline, CDR1 is SGHAT, CDR2 FQNNGV. CDR3 sequence reads: CASSLGGSGNQPQHF. For the CDR3, the DNA is TGTGCCAGCAGCCTAGGGGGATCTGGCAATCAGCCCCAGCATTTT. The variable domain in full, with the rest retrieved from reference TRBV11-2 and TRBJ1-5, is EAGVAQSPRYKIIEKRQSVAFWCNPISGHATLYWYQQILGQGPKLLIQFQNNGVVDDSQLPKDRFSAERLKGVDSTLKIQPAKLEDSAVYLCASSLGGSGNQPQHFGDGTRLSIL.

The gene calls are TRBV15 and TRBJ2-5; D gene unclear. Deletions cut 1 base from V and 0 bases from J, with 6 bases between. The CDR3 has 14 residues. Germline V gives CDR1 LNHNV, CDR2 YYDKDF (reference sequence). The CDR3 reads CATSRGDHQETQYF. In DNA, the CDR3 is TGTGCCACCAGCAGAGGTGACCACCAAGAGACCCAGTACTTC.

The chain carries TRBV10-3 and TRBJ1-6; possible D gene TRBD1, 5 bases. The germline V gene encodes CDR1 ENHRY and CDR2 SYGVKD. V lost 2 bases and J 0 bases, leaving 8 bases between the germline ends. This CDR3 contains 16 residues. CDR3 sequence reads: CAISEGGVSYNSPLHF. The CDR3 DNA reads TGTGCCATCAGTGAGGGGGGGGTCTCCTATAATTCACCCCTCCACTTT.

The chain combines TRBV6-1 with TRBJ2-1; 9 nucleotides agree with TRBD2. Germline loops: CDR1 MNHNS, CDR2 SASEGT. This CDR3 spans 15 amino acids. V trimming: 7 bases; J trimming: 0 bases; junction bases outside the gene matches: 4. CDR3 protein: CASTQAGGSYNEQFF. The CDR3, as DNA: TGTGCCAGCACCCAAGCGGGGGGCTCCTACAATGAGCAGTTCTTC.

The chain is built from TRBV29-1 and TRBJ2-5, with 8 bases identical to TRBD1. Trimming cost V 6 bases and J 5 bases; bases outside gene matches: 5. This CDR3 spans 12 amino acids. In germline, CDR1 is SQVTM, CDR2 ANQGSEA. CDR3 loop: CSVQTGVETQYF. CDR3 sequence (DNA): TGCAGCGTACAGACAGGGGTGGAGACCCAGTACTTC.

The CDR3 reads CASTRTDYGYTF. As DNA, the CDR3 is TGTGCCAGCACCCGGACAGACTATGGCTACACCTTC. V and J are TRBV18 and TRBJ1-2, with D tentatively TRBD1 (6 bases). The CDR3 covers 12 residues. From germline, CDR1 is KGHSH and CDR2 LQKENI. Trimming removed 8 bases from V and 3 bases from J, with 10 bases in between.

This clone was seen repeatedly, ten times or more. The chain employs TRBV5-1 and TRBJ2-3; 10 bases line up with TRBD2. The ends lost 1 base at V and 4 bases at J; junction bases unmatched: 3. Germline lookup yields CDR1 SGHRS and CDR2 YFSETQ. The CDR3 loop spans 15 amino acids. The DNA for the CDR3 is TGCGCCAGCAGCTTGTGGACTAGCGGCGCAGATACGCAGTATTTT. Its protein product is CASSLWTSGADTQYF.

The chain employs TRBV15 and TRBJ1-1, with a tentative D call TRBD1 (5 bases). V lost 5 bases and J lost 4, with 11 bases in between. The CDR3 has 13 amino acids. CDR1 LNHNV and CDR2 YYDKDF come from the germline V gene (reference sequence). CDR3 sequence (DNA): TGTGCCACCAGCCACAGAGGGGCCACTGAAGCTTTCTTT. Amino acids: CATSHRGATEAFF.

A word on this clone: Other DNA sequences in this specimen translate into the identical CDR3. The gene calls are TRBV6-5 and TRBJ1-2, with TRBD1 as a possible D gene (5 bases). Trimming left V 5 bases short and J 4 bases short, with 11 bases between. The germline gives CDR1 MNHEY, CDR2 SVGAGI. This CDR3 region has 13 residues. The CDR3 bases are TGTGCCAGCAGTCCCGACAGAGCCTATGGCTACACCTTC. Protein sequence: CASSPDRAYGYTF.

The chain carries TRBV5-4 and TRBJ2-3; 7 nucleotides agree with TRBD1. CDR3 length: 17 residues. V shed 5 bases and J 2 bases; nucleotides not matched to a gene: 14. Germline V lookup: CDR1 SGHNT, CDR2 YYREEE (reference sequence). CDR3 amino acids: CASSRVRTGTVTDTQYF. CDR3 bases: TGTGCCAGCAGTCGAGTACGCACCGGGACAGTCACAGATACGCAGTATTTT.

The rearrangement links TRBV6-1 to TRBJ1-5; D gene unclear. CDR1 and CDR2 (germline): MNHNS, SASEGT. Trimming shortened V by 3 bases and J by 0 bases, and 9 bases separated the two germline ends. The length of the CDR3 is 15 residues. CDR3 nucleotides: TGTGCCAGCAGTGACCAAATTGGTAGCAATCAGCCCCAGCATTTT. It is translated as CASSDQIGSNQPQHF.